This TCR beta chain was recovered during a study of vaccination effects on CD4 cells after COVID-19. Notes on the study in general: Limitations: small convalescent group and missing early post-infection timepoints.

Expansion with viral peptide pools was applied to antigen-specific CD4+ T cells by the ViraFEST assay prior to sequencing. Following 10 days of culture, CD4+ T cells were isolated. Vaccine recipients, nucleocapsid antibody negative, had no prior SARS-CoV-2 infection. The CDR3 has 12 amino acids. V was cut by 1 base and J by 8 bases, with 8 bases left in between. This table comes from immunoSEQ multiplex PCR, and its TCRdb copy is limited to in-frame clones, with some not included. Of tens of thousands of clones in the sample, 65% to 80% were seen once. The sample holds a few counts of this clone. Its antigen remains unidentified. The same CDR3 can be traced to other DNA sequences in this sample.

This sample comprised CD4+ T cells from PBMCs cultured with HCoV-NL63 spike peptides, obtained before COVID-19 vaccination. The clonotype was recovered from a human donor who received a COVID-19 vaccine. The chain employs TRBV12-3 or TRBV12-4 and TRBJ1-2; D call uncertain. The CDR3 loop reads CASSLGSYGYTF. The CDR3 DNA reads as TGTGCCAGCAGTTTAGGATCGTACGGCTACACCTTC.